The TCR beta chain under discussion was sequenced for a study of radiation and T cells in renal cell carcinoma. The treatment denotes: 15 Gy SBRT to primary tumor, nephrectomy 4 weeks later. This CDR3 spans 15 amino acids. V was cut by 8 bases and J by 0 bases, with 11 bases left in between. About this clone itself: The target antigen is unknown.

General study points: Tumor samples were small regions of 0.9 to 1 g. Top tumor clonotypes rose in blood 2 weeks post-radiation, then contracted.

Generated by immunoSEQ multiplex PCR, the TCRdb table keeps only in-frame clones and is missing some. Here the sample spans about 20,000 clones, 55% to 80% being singletons. The sample here was tumor tissue, taken from a patient whose treatment included radiotherapy and nephrectomy. The chain uses TRBV7-1 and TRBJ1-6; D is unclear. TRBV7-1 is an open reading frame, and its role is uncertain. The clonotype comes from a woman aged 65 to 85 with renal cell carcinoma. The CDR3 DNA reads as TGTGCCAGCCGCGTCGGGAGCTCCTATAATTCACCCCTCCACTTT. Translation gives CASRVGSSYNSPLHF.